This TCR beta chain appears in the sequencing data of a study of blood T cell repertoires in COVID-19. This clone has just a few counts. Other DNA sequences in the same sample also yield this CDR3. Libraries were prepared by immunoSEQ multiplex PCR; TCRdb keeps only in-frame clonotypes and omits some of them. Of about 73,000 clones in the sample, 73% were seen once. This TCR derives from a man between 60 and 70 years old with acute or convalescent COVID-19. The specimen was peripheral blood.

The CDR3 reads CASSQGADNSPLHF. The DNA of the CDR3 is TGCGCCAGCAGCCAAGGAGCGGATAATTCACCCCTCCACTTT. The chain links TRBV4-1 to TRBJ1-6, with D unclear. The CDR3 totals 14 residues. Germline values: CDR1 MGHRA, CDR2 YSYEKL. Trimming left V 1 base short and J 5 bases short, with 6 bases between.